The 24 T cell receptor beta chains below were found in one sample sequenced in a study of beta chain features in type 1 diabetes. The study reverse transcribed the entire isolated RNA, so it sequenced expressed TCRB transcripts. The protocol was immunoSEQ multiplex PCR, while the TCRdb copy is restricted to in-frame clones and leaves out a portion. The sample yields a few hundred thousand clones, 10% to 15% seen once. Sequencing input: naive CD4+ T cells from blood. The receptors shown here come from a young man in good health.

This rearrangement joins TRBV5-1 to TRBJ2-7; 8 bases map to TRBD1. CDR1 is SGHRS, CDR2 YFSETQ, per germline. The CDR3 runs to 15 residues. V shed 3 bases, J shed 4 bases, and the junction held 9 bases outside the gene matches. The CDR3 loop reads CASSSHGQGLYEQYF. CDR3 DNA sequence: TGCGCCAGCAGCTCCCATGGACAGGGCCTATACGAGCAGTACTTC.

In its sample, this clone was seen many times. Other DNA sequences within the sample encode an identical CDR3. The rearrangement joins TRBV29-1 to TRBJ2-4; D uncertain. V was cut by 7 bases and J by 5 bases, with 9 bases left in between. The CDR3 covers 11 residues. The germline CDR1 and CDR2 sequences are SQVTM and ANQGSEA. The CDR3 loop reads CSGGYENIQYF. CDR3 nucleotides: TGCAGCGGCGGATATGAAAACATTCAGTACTTC.

This clone was seen repeatedly, ten times or more. The J gene is TRBJ2-4, the V gene TRBV7-9; D gene uncertain. The CDR3 consists of 13 residues. The V gene lost 5 bases and the J gene lost 8 bases, with 13 bases spanning the gap. Germline V gene data show CDR1 as SEHNR and CDR2 as FQNEAQ (reference sequence). CDR3 bases: TGTGCCAGCAGCCCCGGGTCGTTTCACATTCAGTACTTC. It yields the protein CASSPGSFHIQYF.

This clone was counted between two and nine times. This chain joins TRBV5-1 and TRBJ2-2; D uncertain. Trimming removed 1 base from V and 5 bases from J, with 9 bases in between. This CDR3 is built from 14 residues. Germline CDR1 and CDR2: SGHRS and YFSETQ. CDR3 in amino acids: CASSLRPDTGELFF. CDR3 nucleotide sequence: TGCGCCAGCAGCTTGCGCCCAGATACCGGGGAGCTGTTTTTT.

The V call is TRBV5-1, the J call TRBJ2-7, with 7 bases identical to TRBD1. From germline, CDR1 is SGHRS and CDR2 YFSETQ. The CDR3 loop spans 14 amino acids. Germline trimming cut 2 bases from V and 4 bases from J; bases unmatched to any gene: 6. CDR3 sequence reads: CASSFTGDPYEQYF. CDR3 bases: TGCGCCAGCAGCTTCACAGGGGATCCATACGAGCAGTACTTC.

This clone was seen a handful of times. This rearrangement joins TRBV7-3 to TRBJ1-5; no clear D gene. With 5 bases removed from V and 0 bases from J, the gap between germline ends came to 11 bases. Germline V lookup: CDR1 SGHTA, CDR2 FQGTGA. This CDR3 region has 15 residues. The CDR3 reads CASSNERHSNQPQHF. The CDR3 DNA reads TGTGCCAGCAGCAACGAGCGGCATAGCAATCAGCCCCAGCATTTT.

In its sample, this clone was seen a few times. This chain links TRBV9 with TRBJ2-7, with D possibly matching TRBD2 (6 bases). Trimming removed 3 bases at V and 0 bases at J, with 13 bases between. CDR1 SGDLS and CDR2 YYNGEE come from the germline V gene. The CDR3 runs 15 residues. The CDR3 DNA follows: TGTGCCAGCAGCGAGGGGTTAGCGGTCTCCTACGAGCAGTACTTC. It encodes CASSEGLAVSYEQYF.

This clone appeared a few times. CDR3: CASSLGQYSYNEQFF. Written as DNA, the CDR3 is TGTGCCAGCAGCTTGGGACAATACTCCTACAATGAGCAGTTCTTC. The chain recombines TRBV11-1 with TRBJ2-1; D possibly corresponds to TRBD1 (6 bases). The V gene's germline CDR1 is SGHAT and CDR2 FQDESV (reference sequence). V lost 3 bases and J lost 0, with 9 bases in between. CDR3 length: 15 amino acids.

The rearrangement joins TRBV2 to TRBJ2-1; weak D call: TRBD2 (6 bases). Germline V gene data show CDR1 as SNHLY and CDR2 as FYNNEI. This CDR3 spans 14 amino acids. V lost 6 bases and J lost 7, with 16 bases in between. CDR3 loop: CASRNRLVGNEQFF. The CDR3 nucleotides read TGTGCCAGCAGGAATCGACTAGTAGGAAATGAGCAGTTCTTC.

V usage is TRBV9 and J usage is TRBJ1-4; D perhaps matches TRBD1 (5 bases). CDR1 and CDR2 from the germline V gene are SGDLS and YYNGEE. The CDR3 is 15 residues long. V shed 3 bases and J shed 4 bases, with 13 bases lying between them. The CDR3 nucleotides are TGTGCCAGCAGCGGAGGCGGGGGGATTAATGAAAAACTGTTTTTT. It translates to CASSGGGGINEKLFF.

A few counts support this clone. The chain joins TRBV15 to TRBJ2-7; D is unresolved. Trimming shortened V by 2 bases and J by 5 bases, and 10 bases separated the two germline ends. CDR1 is LNHNV and CDR2 is YYDKDF in the germline V gene (reference sequence). The CDR3 is 13 residues long. CDR3 DNA sequence: TGTGCCACCAGCAGACCTCCGGTCGACGAGCAGTACTTC. Translation: CATSRPPVDEQYF.

As concerns this clone: Other DNA sequences from this sample encode an identical CDR3 as well. Here the CDR3 reads CSARPAYEQYF. The CDR3 coding sequence is TGCAGTGCTAGACCCGCCTACGAGCAGTACTTC. The rearrangement links TRBV20-1 to TRBJ2-7; D is uncertain. Trimming shortened V by 2 bases and J by 2 bases, and 4 bases separated the two germline ends. Germline V CDR1 and CDR2: DFQATT, SNEGSKA (reference sequence). There are 11 residues in the CDR3.

This clone was observed a few times. As DNA, the CDR3 is TGTGCCAGCAGTCCACTAGCCGGGCGGGGAAACATTCAGTACTTC. Encoded protein: CASSPLAGRGNIQYF. The J gene is TRBJ2-4, the V gene TRBV11-2; weak D call: TRBD2 (6 bases). Trimming left V 6 bases short and J 6 bases short, with 18 bases between. This CDR3 is built from 15 residues. The germline gives CDR1 SGHAT, CDR2 FQNNGV.

This clone was seen more than once but under ten times. This chain uses TRBV6-5 with TRBJ1-3, with D perhaps matching TRBD1 (5 bases). With 5 bases removed from V and 9 bases from J, the gap between germline ends came to 11 bases. The CDR3 has 12 residues. Germline V gives CDR1 MNHEY, CDR2 SVGAGI. CDR3 sequence: CASSGPGGTIYF. The CDR3 bases are TGTGCCAGCAGTGGGCCGGGGGGCACCATATATTTT.

The CDR3 here is CACSRSGTPGYEQYF. The CDR3 DNA reads TGTGCCTGCTCGAGATCCGGGACACCCGGCTACGAGCAGTACTTC. The V call is TRBV30, the J call TRBJ2-7, with D possibly TRBD1 on 6 matching bases. The CDR3 is 15 residues long. Trimming removed 6 bases from V and 3 bases from J, with 21 bases in between. CDR1 is GTSNPN and CDR2 is SVGIG in the germline V gene (reference sequence).

This clone occurred a few times. V usage is TRBV7-2 and J usage is TRBJ2-4; D is possibly TRBD2 (5 bases). The CDR3 loop spans 14 amino acids. V lost 1 base and J lost 6, with 10 bases in between. Germline V lookup: CDR1 SGHTA, CDR2 FQGNSA. The CDR3 nucleotides read TGTGCCAGCAGCTTAGGGGTAGCGCTAAACATTCAGTACTTC. Translation gives CASSLGVALNIQYF.

The chain combines TRBV7-8 with TRBJ1-1; 8 nucleotides line up with TRBD1. V was pared by 1 base and J by 5 bases, with 6 bases of the junction left unmatched. The germline CDR1 and CDR2 sequences are SGHVS and FQNEAQ. This CDR3 is built from 15 residues. CDR3 region: CASSLEDRVGTEAFF. CDR3 nucleotides: TGTGCCAGCAGCTTAGAGGACAGGGTGGGGACTGAAGCTTTCTTT. Supplemented by reference TRBV7-8 and TRBJ1-1, the full variable domain reads GAGVSQSPRYKVAKRGQDVALRCDPISGHVSLFWYQQALGQGPEFLTYFQNEAQLDKSGLPSDRFFAERPEGSVSTLKIQRTQQEDSAVYLCASSLEDRVGTEAFFGQGTRLTVV.

The chain recombines TRBV2 with TRBJ2-7; the match to TRBD1 covers 7 bases. Germline V gene sequence: CDR1 SNHLY, CDR2 FYNNEI. Trimming cost V 1 base and J 1 base; bases outside gene matches: 4. This CDR3 has 15 amino acids. CDR3 bases: TGTGCCAGCAGTGAAGGACAGGGTTGGTCCTACGAGCAGTACTTC. Translated: CASSEGQGWSYEQYF.

In regard to this clone: The same CDR3 also results from other DNA sequences found in this sample. The J gene is TRBJ1-2, the V gene TRBV7-2; TRBD1 is a possible D gene (5 bases). CDR1 is SGHTA and CDR2 is FQGNSA in the germline V gene. Trimming took off 4 bases at V and 2 bases at J, with 11 bases between the two ends. The CDR3 contains 14 residues. This CDR3 reads CASSSGGRNYGYTF. The CDR3 nucleotides are TGTGCCAGCAGCTCCGGGGGACGGAACTATGGCTACACCTTC.

Written as DNA, the CDR3 is TGTGCCACCCGGGACAAACTCATGAACACTGAAGCTTTCTTT. It is translated as CATRDKLMNTEAFF. The rearrangement links TRBV10-3 to TRBJ1-1; tentative D call: TRBD1 (6 bases). Trimming removed 10 bases from V and 0 bases from J, with 15 bases in between. The CDR3 loop spans 14 amino acids. Germline CDR1 and CDR2: ENHRY and SYGVKD.

This clone has more than one count but fewer than ten. V gene TRBV4-1 combines with J gene TRBJ2-1; TRBD2 aligns across 10 bases. CDR3 length: 15 amino acids. Germline values: CDR1 MGHRA, CDR2 YSYEKL. V was clipped by 1 base and J by 6 bases; unmatched bases: 3. The chain's CDR3 is CASSQVLAGVNEQFF. Here the CDR3 DNA reads TGCGCCAGCAGCCAAGTGCTAGCGGGAGTCAATGAGCAGTTCTTC.

V usage is TRBV4-2 and J usage is TRBJ1-2; D remains ambiguous. The CDR3 loop spans 12 amino acids. Trimming pared 0 bases from V and 4 bases from J, leaving 3 bases between. Germline lookup yields CDR1 LGHNA and CDR2 YNFKEQ. In DNA, the CDR3 is TGTGCCAGCAGCCAAGACCTCTATGGCTACACCTTC. As protein: CASSQDLYGYTF.

There are a few counts of this clone. The chain carries TRBV28 and TRBJ2-1; 8 nucleotides line up with TRBD2. Germline V gene data show CDR1 as MDHEN and CDR2 as SYDVKM. Losses at the gene ends were 2 bases for V and 9 bases for J; bases not matched to a gene: 6. This CDR3 has 14 residues. In nucleotides, the CDR3 is TGTGCCAGCAGTTTAGGACTAGCAATCACTGAGCAGTTCTTC. It yields the protein CASSLGLAITEQFF.

This clone has a handful of counts. The chain recombines TRBV14 with TRBJ2-1; perhaps TRBD1 as D (6 bases). The CDR3 loop spans 15 amino acids. With 4 bases removed from V and 1 base from J, the gap between germline ends came to 11 bases. CDR1 SGHDN and CDR2 FVKESK come from the germline V gene. CDR3 bases: TGTGCCAGCAGCCCCATTACAGGGTCCTACAATGAGCAGTTCTTC. It yields the protein CASSPITGSYNEQFF.